The rows below give T cell receptor beta chains drawn from one sample of a study of T cells in narcolepsy. The assay was immunoSEQ multiplex PCR, and TCRdb's table has in-frame clones only and misses some. The sample consists of some 17,000 clones, 55% to 75% of them appearing once. Material: CD45RA- memory CD8+ T cells from PBMCs. Receptors were obtained from a human donor with narcolepsy. Both conserved end residues are trimmed from each CDR3.

j_gene	v_gene	CDR3aa
TRBJ2-1	TRBV5-1	ASTPAGVVRNEQF
TRBJ2-3	TRBV5-4	ASSLSGSGADTQY
TRBJ2-1	TRBV28	ASSPIGGSSYNEQF
TRBJ2-2	TRBV6-6	ASGHHTGELF
TRBJ2-7	TRBV2	ASTPGVAGVEQY
TRBJ2-7	TRBV7-2	ASSVALPGLTLSYEQY
TRBJ2-1	TRBV13	ASSRTSGDSYNEQF
TRBJ1-2	TRBV6-5	ASSYSSGGDGYT
TRBJ2-2	TRBV9	ASSVGGLNVGELF
TRBJ2-7	TRBV11-2	ASSLLASYEQY
TRBJ1-2	TRBV13	ASSPDRPSVHRANGYT
TRBJ1-1	TRBV6-1	ASSTGGRTEAF
TRBJ1-1	TRBV5-6	ASSLELGAEAF
TRBJ2-1	TRBV7-3	ASSLESSYNEQF
TRBJ1-2	TRBV7-3	ASSLGTGAGYT
TRBJ2-1	TRBV4-1	ASSLAAYREQF
TRBJ2-5	TRBV9	ASSTLPNQETQY
TRBJ1-1	TRBV30	AWSVQGNEAF
TRBJ2-7	TRBV11-2	ASSFTGTGMYEQY
TRBJ2-1	TRBV9	ASSLSNEQF
TRBJ2-2	TRBV5-1	ASSLYAISGGDGELF
TRBJ2-7	TRBV9	ASSATGANEQY
TRBJ2-7	TRBV7-8	ASSSRQGRHPYEQY
TRBJ2-1	TRBV7-9	ASGSGNEQF
TRBJ1-2	TRBV7-6	ASSLAASGHYGYT
TRBJ2-1	TRBV27	ASSVIAGGSNEQF
TRBJ1-1	TRBV14	ASSRNSLNTEAF
TRBJ2-1	TRBV2	AISNEQF
TRBJ2-3	TRBV9	ASSLGASGDTDTQY
TRBJ2-5	TRBV27	ASTALPARGEETQY
TRBJ2-7	TRBV2	ASTERSPYEQY
TRBJ1-4	TRBV4-1	ASSRNLGGGGTNEKLF
TRBJ2-1	TRBV27	ASTYLSSYNEQF
TRBJ2-7	TRBV7-8	ASSATGMNEQY
TRBJ2-7	TRBV6-5	ASSYDLASYEQY
TRBJ2-7	TRBV15	ATSRVTGSYEQY
TRBJ1-4	TRBV27	ASSLDGNEKLF
TRBJ2-1	TRBV10-2	ASSSGVEQF